Each of the 12 T cell receptor beta chains below was sequenced from the same sample in a study of Graves' ophthalmopathy and Graves' hyperthyroidism. Amplified material comprised TCR beta CDR3 regions derived from RNA transcripts. Second-round multiplex PCR came after a first-round RT-PCR that employed HTBI primers. TCRdb analysed the multiplex PCR reads with MiXCR anew, one entry per CDR3 protein. The table lists about 220,000 distinct CDR3 sequences, about a fifth of them singletons. Sequencing used peripheral blood. All receptors derive from a woman in her forties or fifties with Graves' ophthalmopathy.

This clonotype was found many times. V gene TRBV6-1 combines with J gene TRBJ1-2; tentative D call: TRBD1 (6 bases). The V end lost 3 bases, the J end lost 5 bases, and 10 bases lay between the germline ends. Germline V lookup: CDR1 MNHNS, CDR2 SASEGT. The CDR3 sequence is 13 residues long. The CDR3 is CASSEGHGYGYTF. Written as DNA, the CDR3 is TGTGCCAGCAGTGAGGGACACGGATATGGCTACACCTTC.

Regarding this clonotype: A much more abundant neighbour one base away suggests this may be a read error. The chain recombines TRBV11-1 with TRBJ1-1; 11 bases are shared with TRBD1. J was trimmed by 1 base and V by 8 bases; bases with no gene match: 9. This CDR3 has 16 residues. CDR1 SGHAT and CDR2 FQDESV come from the germline V gene (reference sequence). For the CDR3, the DNA is TGTGCCAGCGCGGGGACAGGGGGAGGGACGAACACTGAAGCTTTCTTT. This translates into CASAGTGGGTNTEAFF.

This clonotype was seen only once. The rearrangement links TRBV30 to TRBJ1-1; 9 nucleotides line up with TRBD1. The germline gives CDR1 GTSNPN, CDR2 SVGIG (reference sequence). V shed 0 bases, J shed 4 bases, and the junction held 15 bases outside the gene matches. CDR3 length equals 18 residues. CDR3 protein: CAWSVRVGTGREGTEAFF. The CDR3 nucleotides read TGTGCCTGGAGTGTAAGGGTAGGGACAGGGAGAGAGGGCACTGAAGCTTTCTTT. The full variable domain, completed using reference TRBV30 and TRBJ1-1, is SQTIHQWPATLVQPVGSPLSLECTVEGTSNPNLYWYRQAAGRGLQLLFYSVGIGQISSEVPQNLSASRPQDRQFILSSKKLLLSDSGFYLCAWSVRVGTGREGTEAFFGQGTRLTVV.

The chain is built from TRBV7-9 and TRBJ2-7; 8 nucleotides line up with TRBD2. J gave up 0 bases and V 5 bases, and 6 bases lay outside the gene matches. Per germline, CDR1 SEHNR and CDR2 FQNEAQ (reference sequence). The CDR3 has 15 residues. The CDR3 DNA is TGTGCCAGCAGCCCTACGGGGGGGAGCTCCTACGAGCAGTACTTC. This sequence encodes CASSPTGGSSYEQYF.

This clonotype showed up many times. In DNA form, the CDR3 reads TGTGCCAGCAGCTTACGGTTTCTAGCTTACACCGGGGAGCTGTTTTTT. Its translation: CASSLRFLAYTGELFF. The chain has TRBV13 and TRBJ2-2, with D perhaps TRBD2 (5 bases). Germline assignment: CDR1 PRHDT and CDR2 FYEKMQ (reference sequence). This CDR3 has 16 residues. V dropped 2 bases and J dropped 3 bases, with 13 bases sitting between them. Combining the CDR3 with reference TRBV13 and TRBJ2-2 gives the whole variable domain AAGVIQSPRHLIKEKRETATLKCYPIPRHDTVYWYQQGPGQDPQFLISFYEKMQSDKGSIPDRFSAQQFSDYHSELNMSSLELGDSALYFCASSLRFLAYTGELFFGEGSRLTVL.

The table lists this clonotype with many counts. This sequence joins TRBV6-1 and TRBJ1-3; tentatively, D is TRBD1 (5 bases). V shed 6 bases and J shed 0 bases, with 12 bases lying between them. This CDR3 has 15 residues. Germline lookup yields CDR1 MNHNS and CDR2 SASEGT. The CDR3 loop is CASSRGRTSGNTIYF. The CDR3, as DNA: TGTGCCAGCAGCCGGGGACGGACCTCTGGAAACACCATATATTTT.

In its sample, this clonotype was seen many times. The chain joins TRBV7-2 to TRBJ1-5; tentatively, D is TRBD1 (5 bases). The germline gives CDR1 SGHTA, CDR2 FQGNSA. Trimming took 4 bases from V and 9 from J, leaving 16 bases between them. This CDR3 spans 14 amino acids. Here the CDR3 reads CASSSGQGFGPQHF. The CDR3 DNA is TGTGCCAGCAGCTCCGGGCAGGGATTCGGGCCCCAGCATTTT.

The rearrangement links TRBV18 to TRBJ2-2; a possible D gene is TRBD1 (5 bases). With 2 bases removed from V and 4 bases from J, the gap between germline ends came to 8 bases. Germline lookup yields CDR1 KGHSH and CDR2 LQKENI. CDR3 size: 14 residues. The CDR3 sequence: CASSPRQITGELFF. CDR3 sequence (DNA): TGTGCCAGCTCACCAAGACAGATCACCGGGGAGCTGTTTTTT.

This clonotype has a count of ten or more. The rearrangement uses TRBV5-1 and TRBJ2-1; 7 positions match TRBD1. CDR1 and CDR2 from the germline V gene are SGHRS and YFSETQ. The CDR3 is made up of 15 amino acids. V lost 3 bases, J lost 1 base, and 4 bases stayed unmatched. The CDR3 bases are TGCGCCAGCAGCTCGGACAGGCCTTCCTACAATGAGCAGTTCTTC. It translates to CASSSDRPSYNEQFF.

In this sample, this clonotype turned up many times. The chain recombines TRBV27 with TRBJ2-7; 8 positions agree with TRBD1. This CDR3 is built from 16 residues. CDR1 MNHEY and CDR2 SMNVEV come from the germline V gene (reference sequence). Trimming cost V 3 bases and J 2 bases; bases outside gene matches: 9. The CDR3 DNA follows: TGTGCCAGCAGTTTCCAAGGGACAGGAACCGCCTACGAGCAGTACTTC. Its protein product is CASSFQGTGTAYEQYF.

In its sample, this clonotype was seen many times. The CDR3, as DNA: TGCAGTGTTGGAGATACGCAGTATTTT. It yields the protein CSVGDTQYF. The chain is built from TRBV20-1 and TRBJ2-3; D gene ambiguous. The length of the CDR3 is 9 residues. Deletions cut 7 bases from V and 5 bases from J, with 4 bases between. Germline V gene lookup returns CDR1 DFQATT and CDR2 SNEGSKA (reference sequence).

The table lists this clonotype with many counts. V and J are TRBV29-1 and TRBJ2-7; the D is unclear. Trimming pared 2 bases from V and 7 bases from J, leaving 9 bases between. Germline V gene lookup returns CDR1 SQVTM and CDR2 ANQGSEA. This CDR3 has 11 amino acids. The DNA of the CDR3 is TGCAGCGTTGAAATCTTTGGGGAGCAGTACTTC. The encoded protein is CSVEIFGEQYF.